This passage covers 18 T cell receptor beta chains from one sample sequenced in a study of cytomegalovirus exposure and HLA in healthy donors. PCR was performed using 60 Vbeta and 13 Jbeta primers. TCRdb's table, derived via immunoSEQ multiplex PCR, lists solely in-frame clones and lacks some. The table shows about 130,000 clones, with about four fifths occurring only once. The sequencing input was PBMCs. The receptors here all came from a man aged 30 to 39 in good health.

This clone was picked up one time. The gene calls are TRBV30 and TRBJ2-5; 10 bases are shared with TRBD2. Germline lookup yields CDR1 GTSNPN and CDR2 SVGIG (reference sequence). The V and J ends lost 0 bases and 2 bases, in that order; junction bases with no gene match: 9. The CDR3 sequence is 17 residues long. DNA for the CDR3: TGTGCCTGGAGTGTACGGAGGACTAGCGGTGTACAAGAGACCCAGTACTTC. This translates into CAWSVRRTSGVQETQYF.

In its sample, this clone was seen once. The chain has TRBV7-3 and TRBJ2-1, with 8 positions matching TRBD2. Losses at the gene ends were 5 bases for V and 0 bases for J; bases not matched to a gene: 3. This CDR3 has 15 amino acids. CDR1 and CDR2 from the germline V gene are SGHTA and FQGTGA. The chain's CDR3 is CASSRGGSSYNEQFF. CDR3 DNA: TGTGCCAGCAGCCGGGGGGGGAGCTCCTACAATGAGCAGTTCTTC. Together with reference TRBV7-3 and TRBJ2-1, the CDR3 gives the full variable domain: GAGVSQTPSNKVTEKGKYVELRCDPISGHTALYWYRQSLGQGPEFLIYFQGTGAADDSGLPNDRFFAVRPEGSVSTLKIQRTERGDSAVYLCASSRGGSSYNEQFFGPGTRLTVL.

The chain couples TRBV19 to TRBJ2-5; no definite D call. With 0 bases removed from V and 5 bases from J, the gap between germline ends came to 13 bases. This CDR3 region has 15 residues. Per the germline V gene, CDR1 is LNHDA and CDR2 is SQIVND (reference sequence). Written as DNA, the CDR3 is TGTGCCAGTAGTATAGATATTGGGCGTGGGGAGACCCAGTACTTC. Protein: CASSIDIGRGETQYF.

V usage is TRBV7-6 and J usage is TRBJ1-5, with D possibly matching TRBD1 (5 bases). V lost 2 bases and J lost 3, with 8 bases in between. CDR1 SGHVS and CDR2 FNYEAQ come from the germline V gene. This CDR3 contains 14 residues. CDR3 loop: CASSLQGSNQPQHF. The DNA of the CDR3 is TGTGCCAGCAGCTTACAGGGTTCCAATCAGCCCCAGCATTTT.

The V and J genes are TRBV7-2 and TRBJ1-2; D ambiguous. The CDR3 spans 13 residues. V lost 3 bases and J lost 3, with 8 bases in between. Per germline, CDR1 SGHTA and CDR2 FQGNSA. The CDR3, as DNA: TGTGCCAGCAGCTTCGGGGTTCACTATGGCTACACCTTC. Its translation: CASSFGVHYGYTF.

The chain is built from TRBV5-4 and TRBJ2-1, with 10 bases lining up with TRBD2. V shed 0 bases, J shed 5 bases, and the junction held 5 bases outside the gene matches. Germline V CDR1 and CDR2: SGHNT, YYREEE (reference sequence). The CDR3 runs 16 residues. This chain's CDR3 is CASSLASGSIHNEQFF. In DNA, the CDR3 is TGTGCCAGCAGCTTGGCTAGCGGGAGTATCCACAATGAGCAGTTCTTC.

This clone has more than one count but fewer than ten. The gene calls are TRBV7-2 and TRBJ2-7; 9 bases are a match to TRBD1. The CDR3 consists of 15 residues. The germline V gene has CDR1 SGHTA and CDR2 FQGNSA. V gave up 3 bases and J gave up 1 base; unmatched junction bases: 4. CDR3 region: CASSFSGTGSYEQYF. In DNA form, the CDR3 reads TGTGCCAGCAGCTTCTCCGGGACAGGGTCCTACGAGCAGTACTTC. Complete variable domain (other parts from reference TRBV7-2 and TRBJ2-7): GAGVSQSPSNKVTEKGKDVELRCDPISGHTALYWYRQSLGQGLEFLIYFQGNSAPDKSGLPSDRFSAERTGGSVSTLTIQRTQQEDSAVYLCASSFSGTGSYEQYFGPGTRLTVT.

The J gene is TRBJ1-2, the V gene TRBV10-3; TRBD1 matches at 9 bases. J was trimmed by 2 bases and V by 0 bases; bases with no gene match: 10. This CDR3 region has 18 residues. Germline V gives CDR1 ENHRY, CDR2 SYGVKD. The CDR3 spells CAISESGQGSVTNYGYTF. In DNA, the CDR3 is TGTGCCATCAGTGAGTCTGGACAGGGGTCCGTCACGAACTATGGCTACACCTTC.

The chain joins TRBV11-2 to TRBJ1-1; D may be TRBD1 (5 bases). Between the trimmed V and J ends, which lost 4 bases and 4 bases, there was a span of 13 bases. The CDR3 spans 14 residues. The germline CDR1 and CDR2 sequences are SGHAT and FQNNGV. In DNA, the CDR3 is TGTGCCAGCAGCTCCCCCCGGGGGGGCACTGAAGCTTTCTTT. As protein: CASSSPRGGTEAFF.

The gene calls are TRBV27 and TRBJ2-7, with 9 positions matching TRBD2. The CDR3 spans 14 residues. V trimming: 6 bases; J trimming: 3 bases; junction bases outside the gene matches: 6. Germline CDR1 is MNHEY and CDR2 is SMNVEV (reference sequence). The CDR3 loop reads CASRPGSGSYEQYF. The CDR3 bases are TGTGCCAGCAGACCGGGTAGCGGGAGCTACGAGCAGTACTTC.

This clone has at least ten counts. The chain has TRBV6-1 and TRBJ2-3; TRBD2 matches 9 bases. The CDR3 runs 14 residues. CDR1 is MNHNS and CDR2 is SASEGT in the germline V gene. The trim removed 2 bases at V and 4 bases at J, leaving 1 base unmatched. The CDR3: CASSELAGPDTQYF. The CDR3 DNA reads TGTGCCAGCAGTGAACTAGCGGGACCAGATACGCAGTATTTT.

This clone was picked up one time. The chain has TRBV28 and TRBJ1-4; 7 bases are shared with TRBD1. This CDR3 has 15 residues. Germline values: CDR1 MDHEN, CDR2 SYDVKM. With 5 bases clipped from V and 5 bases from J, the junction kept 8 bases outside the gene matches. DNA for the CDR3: TGTGCCAGCAGTCCCTCCGAGGGGGCAAATGAAAAACTGTTTTTT. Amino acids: CASSPSEGANEKLFF.

The CDR3 here is CTSSQVIFYPPNEQFF. In DNA form, the CDR3 reads TGCACCAGCAGCCAAGTTATCTTCTACCCCCCCAATGAGCAGTTCTTC. The rearrangement joins TRBV1 to TRBJ2-1; the table assigns TRBD2, which was not confirmed against the DNA. TRBV1 is classified as a pseudogene. This CDR3 is 16 amino acids long.

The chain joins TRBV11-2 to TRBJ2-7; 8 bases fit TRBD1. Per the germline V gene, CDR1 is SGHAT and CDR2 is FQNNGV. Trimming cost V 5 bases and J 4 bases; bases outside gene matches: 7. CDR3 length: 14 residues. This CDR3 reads CASSTGQGWYEQYF. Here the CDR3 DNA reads TGTGCCAGCAGCACCGGACAGGGTTGGTACGAGCAGTACTTC.

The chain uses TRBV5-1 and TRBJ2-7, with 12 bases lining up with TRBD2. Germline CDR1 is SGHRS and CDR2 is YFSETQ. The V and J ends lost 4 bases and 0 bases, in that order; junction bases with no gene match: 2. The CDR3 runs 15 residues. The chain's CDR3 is CASSGTSGFSYEQYF. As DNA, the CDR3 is TGCGCCAGCAGCGGGACTAGCGGGTTCTCCTACGAGCAGTACTTC.

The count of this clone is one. The CDR3 protein is CASTWAGNYEQYF. The CDR3 region has the DNA TGTGCCAGCACTTGGGCGGGGAACTACGAGCAGTACTTC. The chain recombines TRBV28 with TRBJ2-7; tentative D call: TRBD2 (6 bases). With 7 bases removed from V and 3 bases from J, the gap between germline ends came to 13 bases. The CDR3 is 13 residues long. The germline CDR1 and CDR2 sequences are MDHEN and SYDVKM.

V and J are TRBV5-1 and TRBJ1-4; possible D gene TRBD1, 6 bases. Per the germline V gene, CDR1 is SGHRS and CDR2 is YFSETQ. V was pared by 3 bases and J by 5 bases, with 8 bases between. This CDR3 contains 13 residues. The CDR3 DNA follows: TGCGCCAGCAGCTCTGGACAGAATGAAAAACTGTTTTTT. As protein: CASSSGQNEKLFF. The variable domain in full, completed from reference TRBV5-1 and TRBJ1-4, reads KAGVTQTPRYLIKTRGQQVTLSCSPISGHRSVSWYQQTPGQGLQFLFEYFSETQRNKGNFPGRFSGRQFSNSRSEMNVSTLELGDSALYLCASSSGQNEKLFFGSGTQLSVL.

CDR3 sequence (DNA): TGTGCCAGCAAACAGTCCGAAGGGGCCTACGAGCAGTACTTC. Amino acid sequence: CASKQSEGAYEQYF. The chain uses TRBV27 and TRBJ2-7; tentatively, D is TRBD1 (5 bases). Germline lookup yields CDR1 MNHEY and CDR2 SMNVEV (reference sequence). This CDR3 has 14 amino acids. V dropped 7 bases and J dropped 2 bases, with 15 bases sitting between them.